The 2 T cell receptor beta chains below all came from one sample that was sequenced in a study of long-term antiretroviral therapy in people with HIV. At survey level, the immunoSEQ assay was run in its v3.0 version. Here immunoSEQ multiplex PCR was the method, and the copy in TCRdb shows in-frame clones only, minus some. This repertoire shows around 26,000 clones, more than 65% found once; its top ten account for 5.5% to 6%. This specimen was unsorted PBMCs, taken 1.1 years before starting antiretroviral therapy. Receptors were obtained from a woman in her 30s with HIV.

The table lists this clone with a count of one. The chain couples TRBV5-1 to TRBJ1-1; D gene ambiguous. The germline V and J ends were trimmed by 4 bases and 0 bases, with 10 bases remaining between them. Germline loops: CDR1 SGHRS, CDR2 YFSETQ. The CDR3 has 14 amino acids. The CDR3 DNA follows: TGCGCCAGCAGCCCCGGACTCATGAACACTGAAGCTTTCTTT. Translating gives CASSPGLMNTEAFF.

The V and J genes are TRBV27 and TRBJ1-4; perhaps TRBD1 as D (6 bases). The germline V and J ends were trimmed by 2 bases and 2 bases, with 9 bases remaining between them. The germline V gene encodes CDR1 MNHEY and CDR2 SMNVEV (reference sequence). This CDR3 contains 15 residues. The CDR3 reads CASSLRGGTNEKLFF. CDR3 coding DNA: TGTGCCAGCAGTTTACGGGGGGGCACTAATGAAAAACTGTTTTTT.